Listed below are T cell receptor beta chains from one sample, sequenced in a study of a mutant IDH1 vaccine in newly diagnosed glioma. Clones were read by immunoSEQ multiplex PCR, and TCRdb kept only the in-frame ones, dropping some. The top ten clones hold around 6.6% of a sample with about 41,000 clones, about 78% of them seen once. Antigen specificity for these receptors is unknown. Here the sequenced sample was PBMCs, taken from a glioma patient whose treatment included an IDH1 peptide vaccine. These receptors were collected from a woman aged 40 to 49 with glioma. Some clones in this sample may be carry-over from other donors' samples. Both conserved end residues are trimmed from each CDR3.

TRBV5-5 | ASSYNQPGMSTEAF
TRBV7-8 | ASSLVPLGSGYGYT
TRBV5-1 | ASSGRRLAGVDTQY
TRBV11-3 | ASSSGGVTDTQY
TRBV5-1 | ASSYTGGREKLF
TRBV6-5 | ASSRDMGGYT
TRBV4-1 | ASSGSGTGNQPQH
TRBV11-2 | ASSLWGDSNQPQH
TRBV30 | AWIPDRGRRDEQY
TRBV19 | ASKTGTGYNSPLH
TRBV7-2 | ASSLAGSTNEKLF
TRBV6-1 | ASSVRGENGYT
TRBV5-6 | ASSQGTGTETQY
TRBV5-5 | ASSLWYGDGTEAF
TRBV6-1 | ASKGGTEAF
TRBV4-3 | ASSRGDKAYNSPLH
TRBV7-6 | ASSTRGDENIQY
TRBV12-5 | ASGWVGAGTGTYNEQF
TRBV11-2 | ASSNKFDRGGTGELF
TRBV7-2 | ASNHWYGTVPSGANVLT
TRBV19 | ASSIGTEAF
TRBV7-9 | ASSLRDGGEKLF
TRBV5-1 | ASSLEAGWREQY
TRBV27 | ASSLGRLPNQPQH
TRBV6-1 | ASSARQGDEQY
TRBV5-4 | ASSLGIQETQY
TRBV6-5 | ASRTGQRYGYT
TRBV4-1 | ASSQEQGDSPLH
TRBV28 | ASRPGTSGGGAF
TRBV19 | ASSDREGEKLF
TRBV2 | ASSAFGTEGYNSPLH
TRBV7-2 | ASNFRRGQETQY
TRBV2 | ASSESQAEMQPQH
TRBV7-6 | ASSPGPRSNQPQH
TRBV7-9 | ASSLQGPDTQY
TRBV10-3 | AISEGIETGHNEQF
TRBV6-1 | AGVGGAGQPQH
TRBV4-3 | ASSQDPGPWETQY
TRBV5-6 | ASSSGRDTQY
TRBV5-1 | ASSISSGKAKNIQY
TRBV5-1 | ASSLDRAGNEQY
TRBV19 | ASRLFSGEQF
TRBV4-2 | ASSPLRLGNTEAF